The 14 T cell receptor beta chains reported below all come from one sample, sequenced in a study of cytomegalovirus exposure and HLA in healthy donors. Vbeta (60) and Jbeta (13) primers were used in the PCR. Repertoires were generated with immunoSEQ multiplex PCR, while TCRdb's copy carries only in-frame clones and drops some. This repertoire shows 150,000 to 200,000 clones, around 75% found once; its top ten account for around 3%. Input material: PBMCs. The receptors shown here come from a woman aged 45-60 years in good health and CMV-seropositive.

This clone was detected only once. The CDR3, as DNA: TGTGCCACCAGCAGAGGCGCCGGGACAGGGGGCTGGAATGAGCAGTTCTTC. Translating gives CATSRGAGTGGWNEQFF. This chain uses TRBV15 with TRBJ2-1; 12 nucleotides line up with TRBD1. The CDR3 extends over 17 amino acids. Germline lookup yields CDR1 LNHNV and CDR2 YYDKDF (reference sequence). With 1 base clipped from V and 7 bases from J, the junction kept 8 bases outside the gene matches. Based on the CDR3 plus reference TRBV15 and TRBJ2-1, the full variable domain is DAMVIQNPRYQVTQFGKPVTLSCSQTLNHNVMYWYQQKSSQAPKLLFHYYDKDFNNEADTPDNFQSRRPNTSFCFLDIRSPGLGDTAMYLCATSRGAGTGGWNEQFFGPGTRLTVL.

The CDR3 protein is CASRLAGGQETQYF. In nucleotides, the CDR3 is TGTGCCAGCAGACTAGCGGGGGGACAAGAGACCCAGTACTTC. The chain is built from TRBV2 and TRBJ2-5; 12 bases line up with TRBD2. The CDR3 runs 14 residues. J gave up 2 bases and V 6 bases, and 1 base lay outside the gene matches. The germline CDR1 and CDR2 sequences are SNHLY and FYNNEI.

This chain joins TRBV2 and TRBJ1-3, with unresolved D. CDR1 and CDR2 from the germline V gene are SNHLY and FYNNEI. V lost 2 bases and J lost 0, with 11 bases in between. The CDR3 has 16 residues. For the CDR3, the DNA is TGTGCCAGCAGTGAAAACAGCTTCTTCTCTGGAAACACCATATATTTT. Protein sequence: CASSENSFFSGNTIYF.

This clone was seen only once. The chain has TRBV6-1 and TRBJ1-2, with D hard to call. Trimming pared 3 bases from V and 8 bases from J, leaving 16 bases between. The CDR3 spans 14 residues. CDR1 is MNHNS and CDR2 is SASEGT in the germline V gene. The CDR3 region has the DNA TGTGCCAGCAGTGACTCAGGACGGGGAGGCGGCTACACCTTC. Residues: CASSDSGRGGGYTF.

The chain is built from TRBV19 and TRBJ1-5; TRBD1 matches 7 bases. With 3 bases clipped from V and 6 bases from J, the junction kept 5 bases outside the gene matches. Germline assignment: CDR1 LNHDA and CDR2 SQIVND (reference sequence). This CDR3 has 14 residues. The CDR3: CASSITGAPQPQHF. The CDR3 coding sequence is TGTGCCAGTAGTATTACAGGGGCCCCTCAGCCCCAGCATTTT. The full variable domain, in which reference TRBV19 and TRBJ1-5 provide the parts outside the CDR3, is DGGITQSPKYLFRKEGQNVTLSCEQNLNHDAMYWYRQDPGQGLRLIYYSQIVNDFQKGDIAEGYSVSREKKESFPLTVTSAQKNPTAFYLCASSITGAPQPQHFGDGTRLSIL.

This chain joins TRBV2 and TRBJ1-5; tentative D call: TRBD1 (5 bases). In germline, CDR1 is SNHLY, CDR2 FYNNEI. Trimming cost V 5 bases and J 3 bases, with 14 bases left between them. This CDR3 is 15 amino acids long. The CDR3 loop reads CASSPWDSYNQPQHF. The CDR3 nucleotides are TGTGCCAGCAGTCCCTGGGACTCATACAATCAGCCCCAGCATTTT.

The V call is TRBV4-1, the J call TRBJ1-4; 7 bases are a match to TRBD1. V was clipped by 1 base and J by 3 bases; unmatched bases: 8. CDR1 is MGHRA and CDR2 is YSYEKL in the germline V gene. The CDR3 sequence is 17 residues long. CDR3 amino acids: CASSQAPSGTANEKLFF. The CDR3 DNA reads TGCGCCAGCAGCCAAGCCCCTTCCGGGACAGCTAATGAAAAACTGTTTTTT.

This chain connects TRBV13 to TRBJ2-3; D gene uncertain. Germline lookup yields CDR1 PRHDT and CDR2 FYEKMQ (reference sequence). Trimming removed 0 bases at V and 2 bases at J, with 9 bases between. The CDR3 has 15 amino acids. The CDR3 spells CASSLGLGNTDTQYF. The CDR3, as DNA: TGTGCCAGCAGCTTAGGCCTAGGCAACACAGATACGCAGTATTTT.

This chain uses TRBV28 with TRBJ1-5; 8 nucleotides line up with TRBD1. CDR1 is MDHEN, CDR2 SYDVKM, per germline. With V trimmed by 4 bases and J by 3 bases, 5 bases remained unmatched. This CDR3 has 15 residues. CDR3 amino acids: CASSSQGAINQPQHF. CDR3 DNA sequence: TGTGCCAGCAGTTCCCAGGGGGCGATCAATCAGCCCCAGCATTTT.

V usage is TRBV19 and J usage is TRBJ2-2; possibly TRBD1 for D (6 bases). The length of the CDR3 is 16 residues. Germline CDR1 and CDR2: LNHDA and SQIVND (reference sequence). V dropped 3 bases and J dropped 5 bases, with 16 bases sitting between them. This chain's CDR3 is CASSIFAGAGTGELFF. The CDR3 DNA reads as TGTGCCAGTAGTATCTTCGCAGGGGCAGGAACCGGGGAGCTGTTTTTT.

This clone was counted between two and nine times. The chain carries TRBV6-4 and TRBJ2-4, with TRBD2 matching over 16 bases. The CDR3 totals 21 residues. Germline V CDR1 and CDR2: MRHNA, SNTAGT. Trimming took 2 bases from V and 0 from J; bases not matched to a gene: 10. CDR3 in DNA: TGTGCCAGCAGTGACGCGGGACTAGCGGGGGGGACGAAGCTAGCCAAAAACATTCAGTACTTC. Amino acids: CASSDAGLAGGTKLAKNIQYF.

The chain couples TRBV5-6 to TRBJ1-1; weak D call: TRBD1 (6 bases). The germline V gene encodes CDR1 SGHDT and CDR2 YYEEEE. Trimming left V 4 bases short and J 8 bases short, with 21 bases between. The CDR3 consists of 15 residues. The CDR3 bases are TGTGCCAGCAGCCTCCCACGGGGGGGCCGGTTGGAAGCTTTCTTT. The encoded protein is CASSLPRGGRLEAFF.

The J gene is TRBJ1-1, the V gene TRBV7-2; weak D call: TRBD1 (6 bases). CDR1 SGHTA and CDR2 FQGNSA come from the germline V gene. This CDR3 region has 13 residues. V lost 2 bases to trimming and J lost 9 bases, with 13 bases between them. The CDR3 region is CASSLLQGLQAFF. CDR3 nucleotide sequence: TGTGCCAGCAGCTTACTCCAGGGGTTACAAGCTTTCTTT.

The chain carries TRBV2 and TRBJ1-2; 10 bases align to TRBD1. CDR1 and CDR2 (germline): SNHLY, FYNNEI. Unmatched junction bases numbered 2, after V lost 6 bases and J lost 7 bases. CDR3 length equals 12 residues. CDR3 in DNA: TGTGCCAGCAGGGGGGACAGGGGTGGCTACACCTTC. The encoded protein is CASRGDRGGYTF. The full variable domain, in which reference TRBV2 and TRBJ1-2 provide the parts outside the CDR3, is EPEVTQTPSHQVTQMGQEVILRCVPISNHLYFYWYRQILGQKVEFLVSFYNNEISEKSEIFDDQFSVERPDGSNFTLKIRSTKLEDSAMYFCASRGDRGGYTFGSGTRLTVV.